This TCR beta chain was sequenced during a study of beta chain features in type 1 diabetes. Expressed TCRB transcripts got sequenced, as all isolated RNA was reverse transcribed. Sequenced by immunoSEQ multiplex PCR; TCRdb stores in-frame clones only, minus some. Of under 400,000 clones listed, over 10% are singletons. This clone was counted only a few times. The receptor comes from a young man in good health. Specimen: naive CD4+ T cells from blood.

CDR3 nucleotides: TGTGCCAGCAGTAGGCAGGGAAACATTCAGTACTTC. This sequence encodes CASSRQGNIQYF. The J gene is TRBJ2-4, the V gene TRBV7-8, with D tentatively TRBD1 (5 bases). Trimming shortened V by 6 bases and J by 6 bases, and 9 bases separated the two germline ends. Germline V gives CDR1 SGHVS, CDR2 FQNEAQ. The CDR3 has 12 amino acids.